This TCR beta chain was obtained from a study of blood T cell repertoires in COVID-19. From germline, CDR1 is LGHNA and CDR2 YNFKEQ. Trimming removed 4 bases from V and 4 bases from J; junction bases left unmatched: 8. There are 17 residues in the CDR3. The protocol was immunoSEQ multiplex PCR, while the TCRdb copy is restricted to in-frame clones and leaves out a portion. The sample shows roughly 140,000 clones, 80% to 90% of them seen only once. The chain links TRBV4-2 to TRBJ2-2, with 11 bases identical to TRBD2. The sequenced sample consisted of PBMCs or T cells enriched from blood (not recorded which). This TCR was recovered from a man over 45 who had recovered from COVID-19. CDR3 coding DNA: TGTGCCAGCAGCCGGAATAGCGGGGGGGGTGGCACCGGGGAGCTGTTTTTT. Its protein product is CASSRNSGGGGTGELFF.